This paragraph covers one T cell receptor beta chain sequence. Here immunoSEQ multiplex PCR was the method, and the copy in TCRdb shows in-frame clones only, minus some. The top ten clones hold about 14% of a sample with fewer than 300,000 clones, more than 75% of them seen once. In germline, CDR1 is MGHRA, CDR2 YSYEKL. V was clipped by 0 bases and J by 0 bases, with 10 bases between them. The CDR3 extends over 16 amino acids. This entry comes from a study of blood T cell repertoires in COVID-19. The chain has TRBV4-1 and TRBJ2-3; D is unclear. The sequenced sample consisted of PBMCs or T cells enriched from blood (not recorded which). The receptor's source is a man younger than 35 who had recovered from COVID-19. CDR3 coding DNA: TGCGCCAGCAGCCAAGAAGCCTACCCCAGCACAGATACGCAGTATTTT. Amino acids: CASSQEAYPSTDTQYF.